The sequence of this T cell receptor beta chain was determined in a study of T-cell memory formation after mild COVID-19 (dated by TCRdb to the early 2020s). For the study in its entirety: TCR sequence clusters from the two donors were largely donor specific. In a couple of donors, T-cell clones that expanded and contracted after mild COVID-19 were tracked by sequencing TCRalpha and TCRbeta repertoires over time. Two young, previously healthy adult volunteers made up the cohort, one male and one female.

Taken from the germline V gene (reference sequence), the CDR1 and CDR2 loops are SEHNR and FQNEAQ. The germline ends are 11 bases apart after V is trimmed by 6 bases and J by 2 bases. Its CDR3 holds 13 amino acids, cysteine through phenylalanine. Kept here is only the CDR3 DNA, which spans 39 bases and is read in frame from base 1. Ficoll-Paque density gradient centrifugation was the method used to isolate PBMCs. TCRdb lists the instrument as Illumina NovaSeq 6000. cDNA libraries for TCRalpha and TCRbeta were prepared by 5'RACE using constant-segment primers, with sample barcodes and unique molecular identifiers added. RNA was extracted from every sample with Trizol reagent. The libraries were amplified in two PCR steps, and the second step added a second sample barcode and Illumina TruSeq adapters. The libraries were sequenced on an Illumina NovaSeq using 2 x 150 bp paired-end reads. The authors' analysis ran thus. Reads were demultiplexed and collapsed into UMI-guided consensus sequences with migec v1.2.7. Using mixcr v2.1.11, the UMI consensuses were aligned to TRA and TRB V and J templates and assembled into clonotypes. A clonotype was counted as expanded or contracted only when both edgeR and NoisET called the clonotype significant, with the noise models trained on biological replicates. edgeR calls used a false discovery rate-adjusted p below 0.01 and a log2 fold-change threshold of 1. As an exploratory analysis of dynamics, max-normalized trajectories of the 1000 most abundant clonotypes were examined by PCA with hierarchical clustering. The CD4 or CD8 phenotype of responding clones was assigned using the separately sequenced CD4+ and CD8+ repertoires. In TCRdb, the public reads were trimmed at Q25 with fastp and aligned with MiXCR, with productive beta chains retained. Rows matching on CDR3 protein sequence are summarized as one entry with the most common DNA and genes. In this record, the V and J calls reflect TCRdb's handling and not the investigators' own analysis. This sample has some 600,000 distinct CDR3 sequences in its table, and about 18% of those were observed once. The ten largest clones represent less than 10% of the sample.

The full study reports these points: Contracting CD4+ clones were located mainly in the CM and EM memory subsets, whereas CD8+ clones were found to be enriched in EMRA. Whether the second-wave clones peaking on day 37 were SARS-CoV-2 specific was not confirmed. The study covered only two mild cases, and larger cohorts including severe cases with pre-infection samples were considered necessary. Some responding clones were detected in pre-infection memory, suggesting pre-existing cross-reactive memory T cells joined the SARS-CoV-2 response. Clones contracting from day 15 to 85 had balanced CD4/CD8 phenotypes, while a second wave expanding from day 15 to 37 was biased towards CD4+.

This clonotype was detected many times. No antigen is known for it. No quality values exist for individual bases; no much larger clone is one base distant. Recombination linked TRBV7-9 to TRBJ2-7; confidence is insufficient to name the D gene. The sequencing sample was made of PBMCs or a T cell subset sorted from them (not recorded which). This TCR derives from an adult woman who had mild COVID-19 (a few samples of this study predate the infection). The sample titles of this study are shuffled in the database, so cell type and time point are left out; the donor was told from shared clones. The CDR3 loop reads CASSPPGTYEQYF. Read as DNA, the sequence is TGTGCCAGCAGTCCCCCTGGGACCTACGAGCAGTACTTC.